This TCR beta chain was found in a study of T cells after yellow fever vaccination. A few counts support this clonotype. Its antigen is not known. CDR1 and CDR2 (germline): SGDLS, YYNGEE. The CDR3 has 13 residues. V was shortened by 1 base and J by 7 bases, with 9 bases between the two germline ends. TCRdb processed the 5' RACE reads anew with MiXCR; each CDR3 protein has one entry. The table shows 620,000 or so distinct CDR3 sequences, with roughly a sixth occurring only once. Whole-study findings and limits: Sorted repertoires could include abundant contaminating clonotypes from bulk cells. Most clones from primary vaccination were detected again post-booster (just under 97% CD4, 88% CD8).

The sequencing here drew on PBMCs, taken 5 to 6 days after the first yellow fever vaccination. This clonotype originated in a man younger than 35 who received the YFV17D yellow fever vaccine. The rearrangement links TRBV9 to TRBJ2-1; unclear D gene. The CDR3 reads CASSVHPENEQFF. CDR3 nucleotides: TGTGCCAGCAGCGTACATCCAGAAAATGAGCAGTTCTTC.